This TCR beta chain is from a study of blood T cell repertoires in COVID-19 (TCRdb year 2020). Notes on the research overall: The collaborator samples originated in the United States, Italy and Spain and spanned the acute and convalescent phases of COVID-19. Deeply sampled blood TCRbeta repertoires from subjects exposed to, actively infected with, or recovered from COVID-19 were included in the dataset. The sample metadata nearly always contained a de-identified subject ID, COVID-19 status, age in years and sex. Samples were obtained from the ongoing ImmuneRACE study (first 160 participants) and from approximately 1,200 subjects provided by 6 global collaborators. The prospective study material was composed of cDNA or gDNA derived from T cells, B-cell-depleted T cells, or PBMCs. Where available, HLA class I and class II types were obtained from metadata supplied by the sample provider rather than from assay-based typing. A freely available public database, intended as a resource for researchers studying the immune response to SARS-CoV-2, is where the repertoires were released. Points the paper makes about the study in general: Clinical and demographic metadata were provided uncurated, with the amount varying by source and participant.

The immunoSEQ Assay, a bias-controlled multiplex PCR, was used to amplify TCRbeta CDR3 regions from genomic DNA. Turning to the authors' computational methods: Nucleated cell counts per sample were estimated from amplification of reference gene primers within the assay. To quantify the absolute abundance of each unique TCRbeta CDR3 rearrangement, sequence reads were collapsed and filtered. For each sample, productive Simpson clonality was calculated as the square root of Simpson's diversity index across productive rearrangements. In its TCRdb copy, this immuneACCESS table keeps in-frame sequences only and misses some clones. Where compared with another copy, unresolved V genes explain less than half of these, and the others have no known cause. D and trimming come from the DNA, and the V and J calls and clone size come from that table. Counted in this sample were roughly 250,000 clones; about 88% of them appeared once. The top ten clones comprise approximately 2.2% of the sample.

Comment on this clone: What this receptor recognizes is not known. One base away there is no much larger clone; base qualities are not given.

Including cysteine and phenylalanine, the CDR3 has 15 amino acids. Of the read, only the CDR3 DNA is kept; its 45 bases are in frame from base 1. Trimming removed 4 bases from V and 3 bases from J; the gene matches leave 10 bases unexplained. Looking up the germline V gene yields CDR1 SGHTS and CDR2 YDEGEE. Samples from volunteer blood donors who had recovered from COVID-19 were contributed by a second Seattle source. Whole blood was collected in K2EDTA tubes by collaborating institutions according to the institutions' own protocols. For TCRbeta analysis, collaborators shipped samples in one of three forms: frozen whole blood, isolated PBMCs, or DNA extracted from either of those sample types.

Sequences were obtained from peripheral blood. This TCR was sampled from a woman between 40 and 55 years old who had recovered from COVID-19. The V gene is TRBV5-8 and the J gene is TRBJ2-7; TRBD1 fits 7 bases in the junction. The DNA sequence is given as TGTGCCAGCAGCCCACCACAGGGGCCTAACTACGAGCAGTACTTC. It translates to CASSPPQGPNYEQYF.